These 18 T cell receptor beta chains originate from one sample sequenced in a study of shared clonotypes between healthy human individuals. TCRdb's copy holds only in-frame clones and misses some; the assay was immunoSEQ multiplex PCR. The sample includes fewer than 350,000 clones, around 87% of them seen just once. The material sequenced was memory CD8+ T cells sorted from blood. The subset is: CD45RO+ cells pooled with CCR7-negative TemRA cells. Source of these receptors: a young man in good health.

This clone came up once. The chain employs TRBV27 and TRBJ1-1; the D gene is possibly TRBD1 (5 bases). The germline V and J ends were trimmed by 7 bases and 6 bases, with 9 bases remaining between them. The CDR3 is made up of 11 amino acids. The germline V gene encodes CDR1 MNHEY and CDR2 SMNVEV (reference sequence). The CDR3 is CASKAGAEAFF. CDR3 nucleotides: TGTGCCAGCAAGGCGGGGGCTGAAGCTTTCTTT.

The gene calls are TRBV28 and TRBJ1-4; tentative D call: TRBD1 (5 bases). The CDR3 contains 19 residues. The V and J ends lost 2 bases and 8 bases respectively, with 27 bases between them. Germline V lookup: CDR1 MDHEN, CDR2 SYDVKM. CDR3 region: CASSLGHLGRDRSWEKLFF. The DNA for the CDR3 is TGTGCCAGCAGTTTAGGGCACTTAGGCAGGGATAGGTCTTGGGAAAAACTGTTTTTT.

J is TRBJ1-2 and V is TRBV6-1; D is uncertain. This CDR3 comprises 13 residues. V was clipped by 0 bases and J by 4 bases, with 6 bases between them. Germline CDR1 MNHNS, CDR2 SASEGT. The CDR3 here is CASSEAPTYGYTF. The CDR3 nucleotides read TGTGCCAGCAGTGAAGCCCCCACCTATGGCTACACCTTC.

The chain has TRBV13 and TRBJ2-2, with a weak D call TRBD2 (6 bases). Trimming took off 5 bases at V and 2 bases at J, with 12 bases between the two ends. Germline CDR1 and CDR2: PRHDT and FYEKMQ (reference sequence). The CDR3 is 15 amino acids. DNA for the CDR3: TGTGCCAGCAGCCTCCCGGGACTTAACACCGGGGAGCTGTTTTTT. Amino acids: CASSLPGLNTGELFF.

Ten or more counts support this clone. This chain links TRBV28 with TRBJ2-1, with unresolved D. CDR1 is MDHEN and CDR2 is SYDVKM in the germline V gene. The V gene lost 6 bases and the J gene lost 2 bases, with 5 bases spanning the gap. The CDR3 length is 12 residues. CDR3 in amino acids: CASSPPYNEQFF. CDR3 bases: TGTGCCAGCAGCCCCCCCTACAATGAGCAGTTCTTC.

The chain couples TRBV5-1 to TRBJ2-5; TRBD2 agrees at 7 bases. Germline trimming cut 0 bases from V and 0 bases from J; bases unmatched to any gene: 5. There are 16 residues in the CDR3. Germline V gene data show CDR1 as SGHRS and CDR2 as YFSETQ. The CDR3 nucleotides read TGCGCCAGCAGCTTGGCCCCCCGGGGGGACCAAGAGACCCAGTACTTC. Translated: CASSLAPRGDQETQYF.

This chain joins TRBV6-6 and TRBJ1-5, with D maybe TRBD1 (6 bases). CDR1 and CDR2 from the germline V gene are MNHNY and SVGAGI (reference sequence). CDR3 length: 14 residues. Trimming shortened V by 1 base and J by 7 bases, and 11 bases separated the two germline ends. The CDR3 reads CASSYWGGRQPQHF. CDR3 bases: TGTGCCAGCAGTTACTGGGGGGGCAGACAGCCCCAGCATTTT.

The CDR3, as DNA: TGTGCCAGCAGCAGGGACAGCTTACGGGAGGGCGGCTGGACCCAGTACTTC. Encoded protein: CASSRDSLREGGWTQYF. V and J are TRBV21-1 and TRBJ2-5; TRBD2 is the table's D call, not checked against the DNA. TRBV21-1 is assigned pseudogene status. This CDR3 region has 17 residues.

The chain uses TRBV28 and TRBJ2-7; D call uncertain. Deletions cut 7 bases from V and 3 bases from J, with 13 bases between. The CDR3 contains 13 residues. CDR1 is MDHEN and CDR2 is SYDVKM in the germline V gene. CDR3 in amino acids: CASTLSNGYEQYF. The CDR3 DNA reads as TGTGCCAGCACCTTGTCCAACGGCTACGAGCAGTACTTC.

CDR3 region: CASSDKRDEQYF. The DNA for the CDR3 is TGCGCCAGCAGTGACAAACGGGACGAGCAGTACTTC. The genes are TRBV10-1 and TRBJ2-7, with D uncertain. The CDR3 length is 12 residues. V was shortened by 3 bases and J by 5 bases, with 8 bases between the two germline ends. Germline lookup yields CDR1 WNHNN and CDR2 SYGVQD (reference sequence).

The chain recombines TRBV7-9 with TRBJ2-2, with D possibly being TRBD1 or TRBD2 (6 bases each). V gave up 4 bases and J gave up 6 bases, with 18 bases separating them. The CDR3 sequence is 16 residues long. The germline gives CDR1 SEHNR, CDR2 FQNEAQ (reference sequence). CDR3 protein: CASSSPPWGAAGELFF. The CDR3 DNA follows: TGTGCCAGCAGCTCCCCCCCTTGGGGGGCCGCCGGGGAGCTGTTTTTT.

V usage is TRBV19 and J usage is TRBJ2-2; TRBD1 matches 7 bases. Germline V gene lookup returns CDR1 LNHDA and CDR2 SQIVND (reference sequence). V lost 6 bases to trimming and J lost 4 bases; unmatched junction nucleotides: 2. CDR3 length: 13 residues. The CDR3 coding sequence is TGTGCCAGTAGGACAGGGATCACCGGGGAGCTGTTTTTT. As protein: CASRTGITGELFF.

V gene TRBV4-3 combines with J gene TRBJ1-2, with D uncertain. This CDR3 is 14 amino acids long. V dropped 1 base and J dropped 1 base, with 7 bases sitting between them. Germline values: CDR1 LGHNA, CDR2 YSLEER. In DNA form, the CDR3 reads TGCGCCAGCAGCCAAGGTCTCGGTAACTATGGCTACACCTTC. Translating it yields CASSQGLGNYGYTF.

The chain is built from TRBV4-1 and TRBJ1-1; possible D gene TRBD1, 6 bases. CDR3 size: 15 residues. V lost 4 bases and J lost 3, with 15 bases in between. CDR1 and CDR2 from the germline V gene are MGHRA and YSYEKL. CDR3 sequence reads: CASSPQPGAHTEAFF. DNA of the CDR3: TGCGCCAGCAGCCCCCAGCCGGGGGCGCACACTGAAGCTTTCTTT.

The chain employs TRBV11-2 and TRBJ2-3; D call uncertain. The CDR3 sequence is 11 residues long. V shed 1 base and J shed 7 bases, with 3 bases lying between them. Per germline, CDR1 SGHAT and CDR2 FQNNGV. As DNA, the CDR3 is TGTGCCAGCAGCTTAGTAAATACGCAGTATTTT. Translated, it gives CASSLVNTQYF.

The rearrangement links TRBV6-6 to TRBJ2-3; 10 nucleotides match TRBD1. The CDR3 totals 14 residues. From germline, CDR1 is MNHNY and CDR2 SVGAGI (reference sequence). The J segment lost 6 bases and the V segment lost 2 bases, leaving 2 bases of the junction unmatched. The CDR3 DNA reads as TGTGCCAGCAGTTACCCGGGACAGGGGGATACGCAGTATTTT. Translated, it gives CASSYPGQGDTQYF.

The chain is built from TRBV5-6 and TRBJ2-7; weak D call: TRBD1 (5 bases). V lost 0 bases and J lost 1, with 8 bases in between. The CDR3 sequence is 14 residues long. Per germline, CDR1 SGHDT and CDR2 YYEEEE. This CDR3 reads CASSLGQSSYEQYF. The CDR3 DNA sequence: TGTGCCAGCAGCTTGGGACAGAGTTCCTACGAGCAGTACTTC.

Only one count was recorded for this clone. This rearrangement joins TRBV2 to TRBJ2-1; 7 bases match TRBD2. J gave up 4 bases and V 4 bases, and 7 bases lay outside the gene matches. The CDR3 extends over 15 amino acids. Germline V CDR1 and CDR2: SNHLY, FYNNEI. The CDR3 coding sequence is TGTGCCAGCAGTGCGGCTAGCGGATTATACAATGAGCAGTTCTTC. This encodes CASSAASGLYNEQFF.